The present entry profiles one TCR beta chain with its context. What it binds is unknown. V lost 1 base to trimming and J lost 2 bases, with 9 bases between them. Germline V gene data show CDR1 as MDHEN and CDR2 as SYDVKM. The length of the CDR3 is 16 residues. The data are from a study of cytomegalovirus exposure and HLA in healthy donors. The study's findings and limits: Later on, an analysis found that several of the most significant clusters appeared to be linked to common viral pathogens, which included parvovirus B19. As a later analysis showed, a missense DCLRE1C variant was linked to trimming of TCR beta V- and J-genes. It was confirmed in vitro that a few of the CMV-associated chains were specific for CMV antigens.

Vbeta (60) and Jbeta (13) primers were used in the PCR. The repertoire was sequenced with immunoSEQ multiplex PCR; TCRdb's copy has only in-frame clones and lacks some. The sample lists more than 80,000 clones; roughly 80% were seen once. Sequenced: PBMCs. The clonotype was recovered from a girl aged 2-10 years in good health and CMV-seropositive. The V call is TRBV28, the J call TRBJ2-6; D is undetermined. The CDR3 region has the DNA TGTGCCAGCAGTTTATACACCAGGACTGGGGCCAACGTCCTGACTTTC. It specifies CASSLYTRTGANVLTF.